Each of the 28 T cell receptor beta chains below was sequenced from the same sample in a study of T cell responses to AZD1222 COVID-19 vaccine. Produced via immunoSEQ multiplex PCR; TCRdb's table is partial and in-frame only. This table holds roughly 120,000 clones, less than 90% found once. Source: peripheral blood, taken on day 0 of AZD1222 vaccination. The receptors stem from an adult in good health.

The chain recombines TRBV6-5 with TRBJ1-6; 9 nucleotides match TRBD1. The CDR3 is made up of 16 amino acids. V dropped 2 bases and J dropped 9; count of bases not matched to a gene: 8. Per germline, CDR1 MNHEY and CDR2 SVGAGI. The CDR3, as DNA: TGTGCCAGCAGTTACGCCTCCGGGACAGGGAGTTCACCCCTCCACTTT. Its protein is CASSYASGTGSSPLHF.

CDR3 sequence: CASSYSRTSGGPGELFF. The CDR3 nucleotides read TGTGCCAGCAGTTACTCGAGAACTAGCGGGGGCCCCGGGGAGCTGTTTTTT. The rearrangement uses TRBV6-2 or TRBV6-3 and TRBJ2-2, with 11 bases fitting TRBD2. The germline V gene has CDR1 MNHEY and CDR2 SVGEGT. This CDR3 region has 17 residues. V dropped 0 bases and J dropped 6; count of bases not matched to a gene: 6.

To note about this clone: One junction end does not reproduce the germline sequence, and a read error may be involved. The chain joins TRBV7-7 to TRBJ1-3; no definite D call. The CDR3 runs 15 residues. CDR1 and CDR2 (germline): SSHAT, FNYEAQ (reference sequence). The CDR3 region is CASSQGPNSGNTIYF. The CDR3 nucleotides read TGTGCTAGCAGCCAAGGGCCCAACTCTGGAAACACCATATATTTT. The variable domain in full, completed from reference TRBV7-7 and TRBJ1-3, reads GAGVSQSPRYKVTKRGQDVTLRCDPISSHATLYWYQQALGQGPEFLTYFNYEAQPDKSGLPSDRFSAERPEGSISTLTIQRTEQRDSAMYRCASSQGPNSGNTIYFGEGSWLTVV.

For the CDR3, the DNA is TGTGCCAGCAGTTACGAACCGAACACTGAAGCTTTCTTT. Amino acids: CASSYEPNTEAFF. The chain is built from TRBV6-2 or TRBV6-3 and TRBJ1-1; D is uncertain. V lost 2 bases to trimming and J lost 1 base, with 5 bases between them. This CDR3 spans 13 amino acids. Per germline, CDR1 MNHEY and CDR2 SVGEGT.

This rearrangement joins TRBV7-3 to TRBJ1-1, with a weak D call TRBD1 (5 bases). The CDR3 extends over 14 amino acids. In germline, CDR1 is SGHTA, CDR2 FQGTGA. Deletions cut 2 bases from V and 3 bases from J, with 10 bases between. The CDR3 nucleotides read TGTGCCAGCAGCTTAGGAGTAGGGGACACTGAAGCTTTCTTT. This gives the protein CASSLGVGDTEAFF.

The rearrangement uses TRBV24-1 and TRBJ2-3; D perhaps matches TRBD2 (5 bases). Germline V gives CDR1 KGHDR, CDR2 SFDVKD. CDR3 size: 11 residues. Trimming stripped 10 bases from V and 5 bases from J, with 9 bases between. CDR3 protein: CATYGEDTQYF. For the CDR3, the DNA is TGTGCCACTTACGGGGAAGATACGCAGTATTTT.

This chain connects TRBV11-2 to TRBJ1-2; D not resolved. V was pared by 1 base and J by 4 bases, with 4 bases between. The germline CDR1 and CDR2 sequences are SGHAT and FQNNGV. CDR3 length equals 12 residues. The CDR3 DNA sequence: TGTGCCAGCAGCTTAGGCCCCTATGGCTACACCTTC. Protein product: CASSLGPYGYTF.

In this sample, this clone turned up a few times. This chain links TRBV7-2 with TRBJ1-2; perhaps TRBD1 as D (5 bases). The CDR3 loop spans 13 amino acids. Trimming left V 5 bases short and J 2 bases short, with 9 bases between. Per germline, CDR1 SGHTA and CDR2 FQGNSA. The CDR3 DNA sequence: TGTGCCAGCAGCCGGGGGGGGAACTATGGCTACACCTTC. It translates to CASSRGGNYGYTF.

This chain connects TRBV6-5 to TRBJ1-1, with a possible D match to TRBD1 (5 bases). The CDR3 runs to 12 residues. Between the trimmed V and J ends, which lost 8 bases and 5 bases, there was a span of 12 bases. The V gene's germline CDR1 is MNHEY and CDR2 SVGAGI. The CDR3 DNA reads as TGTGCCAGCGTTGGGGGGGTTACTGAAGCTTTCTTT. It translates to CASVGGVTEAFF.

The chain links TRBV5-5 to TRBJ1-1; the D gene is possibly TRBD1 (5 bases). The CDR3 is 12 amino acids. The V gene's germline CDR1 is SGHKS and CDR2 YYEKEE (reference sequence). V was trimmed by 4 bases and J by 3 bases, leaving 7 bases between them. The CDR3 loop is CASSARDTEAFF. The DNA for the CDR3 is TGTGCCAGCAGCGCCAGGGACACTGAAGCTTTCTTT.

This clone has only a few counts. This sequence joins TRBV5-1 and TRBJ1-2; tentative D call: TRBD1 (6 bases). Germline V gene data show CDR1 as SGHRS and CDR2 as YFSETQ. The CDR3 has 17 amino acids. V was pared by 0 bases and J by 2 bases, with 17 bases between. The CDR3 sequence is CASSLEKVGGANYGYTF. The CDR3 DNA is TGCGCCAGCAGCTTGGAGAAAGTCGGGGGCGCCAACTATGGCTACACCTTC.

This clone was observed a single time. This chain links TRBV10-3 with TRBJ2-7; 12 nucleotides line up with TRBD2. The CDR3 has 15 amino acids. V gave up 6 bases and J gave up 5 bases; unmatched junction bases: 8. The germline CDR1 and CDR2 sequences are ENHRY and SYGVKD. The CDR3 DNA reads as TGTGCCATCAGCCCCCTAGCGGGAGGGCCCAACGAGCAGTACTTC. Its protein product is CAISPLAGGPNEQYF.

The chain links TRBV27 to TRBJ2-2; TRBD2 matches 12 bases. Germline lookup yields CDR1 MNHEY and CDR2 SMNVEV (reference sequence). V lost 5 bases to trimming and J lost 6 bases; unmatched junction nucleotides: 13. The CDR3 consists of 18 residues. The CDR3 DNA follows: TGTGCCAGCAGTCTCGGGACTAGCGGGTTAGGATCTGCCGGGGAGCTGTTTTTT. Its translation: CASSLGTSGLGSAGELFF.

This chain uses TRBV5-4 with TRBJ1-2; 11 bases match TRBD1. The CDR3 is 14 residues long. CDR1 and CDR2 (germline): SGHNT, YYREEE (reference sequence). V lost 5 bases, J lost 8 bases, and 8 bases stayed unmatched. The CDR3, as DNA: TGTGCCAGCAGTCCAGGACAGGGGGCTTGGGGCTACACCTTC. Amino acids: CASSPGQGAWGYTF.

The chain uses TRBV7-9 and TRBJ2-7, with 9 bases fitting TRBD1. V lost 1 base to trimming and J lost 4 bases; unmatched junction nucleotides: 5. CDR1 and CDR2 from the germline V gene are SEHNR and FQNEAQ (reference sequence). The CDR3 is 15 amino acids. CDR3: CASSLVGDRAYEQYF. CDR3 DNA: TGTGCCAGCAGCTTAGTCGGGGACAGGGCTTACGAGCAGTACTTC.

This clone has more than one count but fewer than ten. The rearrangement links TRBV7-3 to TRBJ2-3; D might be TRBD1 (5 bases). Germline V lookup: CDR1 SGHTA, CDR2 FQGTGA. V was shortened by 5 bases and J by 0 bases, with 9 bases between the two germline ends. The CDR3 extends over 14 amino acids. CDR3 sequence: CASSPGLSTDTQYF. The CDR3 DNA sequence: TGTGCCAGCAGCCCAGGGCTAAGCACAGATACGCAGTATTTT.

The V gene is TRBV7-2, the J gene TRBJ1-1, with a tentative D call TRBD1 (5 bases). The CDR3 is made up of 14 amino acids. Trimming cost V 5 bases and J 4 bases, with 14 bases left between them. From germline, CDR1 is SGHTA and CDR2 FQGNSA. CDR3 DNA sequence: TGTGCCAGCAGCACGCGACAGTTGTTCACTGAAGCTTTCTTT. It encodes CASSTRQLFTEAFF.

The chain joins TRBV9 to TRBJ1-4, with TRBD1 matching 9 bases. V was pared by 3 bases and J by 7 bases, with 4 bases of the junction left unmatched. The CDR3 has 14 amino acids. Per germline, CDR1 SGDLS and CDR2 YYNGEE. DNA for the CDR3: TGTGCCAGCAGCGAACAGGGGGCGCGTGAAAAACTGTTTTTT. Translated: CASSEQGAREKLFF.

The J gene is TRBJ2-1, the V gene TRBV4-3; 8 bases are a match to TRBD2. CDR1 is LGHNA, CDR2 YSLEER, per germline. The CDR3 covers 17 residues. V was pared by 4 bases and J by 2 bases, with 10 bases of the junction left unmatched. CDR3 region: CASSPGIAGSTYNEQFF. DNA of the CDR3: TGCGCCAGCAGCCCCGGAATAGCGGGGTCTACCTACAATGAGCAGTTCTTC.

This chain joins TRBV4-2 and TRBJ1-6, with a weak D call TRBD1 (5 bases). Germline CDR1 is LGHNA and CDR2 is YNFKEQ. V was shortened by 4 bases and J by 7 bases, with 17 bases between the two germline ends. This CDR3 has 16 residues. This chain's CDR3 is CASSLAGVGTNSPLHF. The CDR3 DNA reads TGTGCCAGCAGCCTGGCTGGTGTAGGGACCAATTCACCCCTCCACTTT.

This chain uses TRBV29-1 with TRBJ2-3, with 11 bases matching TRBD2. Germline V gene sequence: CDR1 SQVTM, CDR2 ANQGSEA. This CDR3 region has 17 residues. The junction had 11 bases not matched to a gene; V was cut back by 3 bases and J by 3 bases. CDR3 residues: CSVDKSRGTSGTDTQYF. Here the CDR3 DNA reads TGCAGCGTTGATAAATCAAGGGGGACTAGCGGTACAGATACGCAGTATTTT.

CDR3 region: CASSPHRGDTEAFF. The CDR3 DNA sequence: TGTGCCAGCAGTCCCCATCGGGGCGACACTGAAGCTTTCTTT. This chain joins TRBV27 and TRBJ1-1; possibly TRBD1 for D (5 bases). Germline CDR1 is MNHEY and CDR2 is SMNVEV (reference sequence). This CDR3 spans 14 amino acids. V was clipped by 5 bases and J by 3 bases, with 13 bases between them.

The chain links TRBV11-2 to TRBJ2-2; D remains unclear. Between the trimmed V and J ends, which lost 3 bases and 3 bases, there was a span of 2 bases. The CDR3 has 12 amino acids. Germline values: CDR1 SGHAT, CDR2 FQNNGV. The CDR3: CASSFDTGELFF. The DNA of the CDR3 is TGTGCCAGCAGCTTCGACACCGGGGAGCTGTTTTTT.

The rearrangement uses TRBV9 and TRBJ2-3, with 11 bases aligning to TRBD1. Germline loops: CDR1 SGDLS, CDR2 YYNGEE. The CDR3 is 16 amino acids. Germline trimming cut 0 bases from V and 2 bases from J; bases unmatched to any gene: 2. The CDR3 sequence is CASSVGTGGLTDTQYF. The CDR3 region has the DNA TGTGCCAGCAGCGTAGGGACAGGGGGCCTCACAGATACGCAGTATTTT.

This clone was detected only a few times. V gene TRBV19 combines with J gene TRBJ2-3; 9 nucleotides match TRBD1. J lost 5 bases, V lost 2 bases, and 8 bases had no gene match. This CDR3 is 16 amino acids long. The germline CDR1 and CDR2 sequences are LNHDA and SQIVND (reference sequence). The CDR3 region is CASSITVDRGKDTQYF. DNA of the CDR3: TGTGCCAGTAGTATAACAGTGGACAGGGGAAAAGATACGCAGTATTTT.

There are a few counts of this clone. The rearrangement joins TRBV28 to TRBJ2-3; possibly TRBD1 or TRBD2 for D (5 bases each). This CDR3 is built from 15 residues. Per germline, CDR1 MDHEN and CDR2 SYDVKM. Trimming stripped 2 bases from V and 4 bases from J, with 13 bases between. For the CDR3, the DNA is TGTGCCAGCAGTTTAAGGGACCGAGGGGCAGATACGCAGTATTTT. This encodes CASSLRDRGADTQYF.

V usage is TRBV2 and J usage is TRBJ1-5; D perhaps matches TRBD1 (6 bases). With 5 bases removed from V and 4 bases from J, the gap between germline ends came to 12 bases. Germline CDR1 and CDR2: SNHLY and FYNNEI. The CDR3 has 14 amino acids. Here the CDR3 reads CASSFRGLNQPQHF. The CDR3 nucleotides read TGTGCCAGCAGTTTCAGGGGATTGAATCAGCCCCAGCATTTT.

The rearrangement links TRBV21-1 to TRBJ2-3; the DNA was not compared with TRBD2, the D call given in the table. TRBV21-1 is labeled a pseudogene. The CDR3 is made up of 16 amino acids. The CDR3: CASSFPEGGGTDTQYF. Here the CDR3 DNA reads TGTGCCAGCAGCTTCCCGGAGGGGGGAGGGACAGATACGCAGTATTTT.